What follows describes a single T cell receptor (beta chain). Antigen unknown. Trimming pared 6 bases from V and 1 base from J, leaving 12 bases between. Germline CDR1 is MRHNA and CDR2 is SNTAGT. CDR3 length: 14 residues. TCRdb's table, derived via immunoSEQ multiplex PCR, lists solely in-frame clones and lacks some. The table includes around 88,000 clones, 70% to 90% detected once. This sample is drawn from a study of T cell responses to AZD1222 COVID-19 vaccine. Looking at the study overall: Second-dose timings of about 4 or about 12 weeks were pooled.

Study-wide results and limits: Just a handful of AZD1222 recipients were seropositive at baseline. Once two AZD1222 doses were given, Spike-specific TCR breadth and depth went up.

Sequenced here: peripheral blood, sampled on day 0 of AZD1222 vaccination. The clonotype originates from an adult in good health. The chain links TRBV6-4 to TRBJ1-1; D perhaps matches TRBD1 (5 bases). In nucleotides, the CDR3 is TGTGCCAGCAGGAACGACGGGACGAACACTGAAGCTTTCTTT. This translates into CASRNDGTNTEAFF.